The clone carrying this T cell receptor beta chain was seen only once. Its antigen is undetermined. These data belong to a study of T cell repertoires in cytomegalovirus infection. On the study more broadly: Recently identified HLA-C-restricted and well-studied HLA-B-restricted CMV epitopes were used.

V dropped 5 bases and J dropped 0 bases, with 24 bases sitting between them. This CDR3 has 19 residues. Germline assignment: CDR1 SGHTS and CDR2 YDEGEE. TCRdb ran MiXCR on the reads and lists one entry per CDR3 protein. The data contain about 70,000 distinct CDR3 sequences, about 20% of them singletons. The sequencing used CD8+ T cells from cultured PBMCs, collected from culture after CMV antigen stimulation. The receptor's source is a human donor in good health (CMV status not recorded). Some clones in this sample may be carry-over from other donors' samples. This sequence joins TRBV5-8 and TRBJ1-5, with TRBD1 as a possible D gene (6 bases). The DNA for the CDR3 is TGTGCCAGCAGTTCTTGGTATCCGGACAGCGATTATAGCAATCAGCCCCAGCATTTT. As protein: CASSSWYPDSDYSNQPQHF.